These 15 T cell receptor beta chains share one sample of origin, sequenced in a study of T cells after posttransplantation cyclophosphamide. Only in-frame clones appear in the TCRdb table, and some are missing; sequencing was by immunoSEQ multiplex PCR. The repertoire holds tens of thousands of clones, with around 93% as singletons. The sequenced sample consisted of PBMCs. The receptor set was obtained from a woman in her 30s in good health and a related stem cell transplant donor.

The chain's CDR3 is CASSLRGAGFYEQYF. CDR3 nucleotides: TGTGCCAGCAGCTTAAGAGGGGCGGGGTTCTACGAGCAGTACTTC. V is TRBV7-8 and J is TRBJ2-7, with D tentatively TRBD2 (6 bases). The CDR3 loop spans 15 amino acids. With 2 bases removed from V and 3 bases from J, the gap between germline ends came to 14 bases. Germline V lookup: CDR1 SGHVS, CDR2 FQNEAQ. Complete variable domain (other parts from reference TRBV7-8 and TRBJ2-7): GAGVSQSPRYKVAKRGQDVALRCDPISGHVSLFWYQQALGQGPEFLTYFQNEAQLDKSGLPSDRFFAERPEGSVSTLKIQRTQQEDSAVYLCASSLRGAGFYEQYFGPGTRLTVT.

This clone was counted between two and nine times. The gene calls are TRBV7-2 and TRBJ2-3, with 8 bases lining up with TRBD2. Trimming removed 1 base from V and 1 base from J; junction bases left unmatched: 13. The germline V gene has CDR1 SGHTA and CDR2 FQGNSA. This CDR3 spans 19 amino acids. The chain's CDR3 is CASSLVGLAGVTRTDTQYF. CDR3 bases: TGTGCCAGCAGCTTAGTAGGGCTAGCGGGCGTCACTCGCACAGATACGCAGTATTTT. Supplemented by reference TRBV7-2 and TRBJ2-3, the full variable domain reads GAGVSQSPSNKVTEKGKDVELRCDPISGHTALYWYRQSLGQGLEFLIYFQGNSAPDKSGLPSDRFSAERTGGSVSTLTIQRTQQEDSAVYLCASSLVGLAGVTRTDTQYFGPGTRLTVL.

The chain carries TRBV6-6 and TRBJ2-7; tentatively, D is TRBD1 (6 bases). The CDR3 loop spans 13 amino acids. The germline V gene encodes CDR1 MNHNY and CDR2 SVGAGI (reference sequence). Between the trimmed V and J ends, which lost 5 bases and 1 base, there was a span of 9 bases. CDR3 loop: CASSRQASYEQYF. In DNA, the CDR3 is TGTGCCAGCAGTAGACAGGCTTCCTACGAGCAGTACTTC.

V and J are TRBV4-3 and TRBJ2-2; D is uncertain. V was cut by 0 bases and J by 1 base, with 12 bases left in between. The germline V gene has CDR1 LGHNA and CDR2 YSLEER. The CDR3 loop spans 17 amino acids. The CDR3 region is CASSQDASRENTGELFF. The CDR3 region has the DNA TGCGCCAGCAGCCAAGACGCATCCAGAGAGAACACCGGGGAGCTGTTTTTT.

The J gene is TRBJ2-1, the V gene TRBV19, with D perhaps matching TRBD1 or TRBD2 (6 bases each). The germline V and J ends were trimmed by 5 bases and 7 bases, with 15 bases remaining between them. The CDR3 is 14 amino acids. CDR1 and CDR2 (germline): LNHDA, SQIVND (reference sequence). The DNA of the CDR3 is TGTGCCAGTAGTGGGGGGCTAATTCAAAATGAGCAGTTCTTC. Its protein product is CASSGGLIQNEQFF.

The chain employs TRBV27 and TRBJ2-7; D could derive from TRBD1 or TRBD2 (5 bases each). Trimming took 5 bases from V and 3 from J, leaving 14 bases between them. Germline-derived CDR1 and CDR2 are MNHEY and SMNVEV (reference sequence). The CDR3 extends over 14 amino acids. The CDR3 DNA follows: TGTGCCAGCAGTCCGCCGGGGCGGCACTACGAGCAGTACTTC. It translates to CASSPPGRHYEQYF.

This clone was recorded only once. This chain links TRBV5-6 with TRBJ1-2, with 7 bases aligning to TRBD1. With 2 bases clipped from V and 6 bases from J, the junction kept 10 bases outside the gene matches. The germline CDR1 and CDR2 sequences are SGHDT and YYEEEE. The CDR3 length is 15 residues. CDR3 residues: CASSLQPDRDNGYTF. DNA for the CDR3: TGTGCCAGCAGCTTACAGCCTGACAGGGATAATGGCTACACCTTC.

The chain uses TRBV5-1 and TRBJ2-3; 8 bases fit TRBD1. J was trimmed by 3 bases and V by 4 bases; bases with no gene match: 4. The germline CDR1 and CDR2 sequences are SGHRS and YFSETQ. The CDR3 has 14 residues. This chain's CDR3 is CASSGTGGTDTQYF. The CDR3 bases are TGCGCCAGCAGCGGTACAGGGGGGACAGATACGCAGTATTTT.

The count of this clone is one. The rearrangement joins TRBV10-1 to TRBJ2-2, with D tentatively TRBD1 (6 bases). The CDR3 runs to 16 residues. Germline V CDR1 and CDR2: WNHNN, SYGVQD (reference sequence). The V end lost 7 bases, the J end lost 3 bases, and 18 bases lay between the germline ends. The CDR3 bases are TGCGCCAGCAAGGCGTCAGGGGCGAGGGACACCGGGGAGCTGTTTTTT. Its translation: CASKASGARDTGELFF.

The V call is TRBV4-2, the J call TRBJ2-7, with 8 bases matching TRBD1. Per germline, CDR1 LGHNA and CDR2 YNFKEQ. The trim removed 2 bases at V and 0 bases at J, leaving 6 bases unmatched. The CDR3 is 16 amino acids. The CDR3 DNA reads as TGTGCCAGCAGCCAACAAGCCGGGACAGGCTCCTACGAGCAGTACTTC. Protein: CASSQQAGTGSYEQYF.

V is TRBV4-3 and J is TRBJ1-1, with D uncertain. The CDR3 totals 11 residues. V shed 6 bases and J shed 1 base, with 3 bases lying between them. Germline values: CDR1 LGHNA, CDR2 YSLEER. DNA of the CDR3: TGCGCCAGCAGGAGGAACACTGAAGCTTTCTTT. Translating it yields CASRRNTEAFF.

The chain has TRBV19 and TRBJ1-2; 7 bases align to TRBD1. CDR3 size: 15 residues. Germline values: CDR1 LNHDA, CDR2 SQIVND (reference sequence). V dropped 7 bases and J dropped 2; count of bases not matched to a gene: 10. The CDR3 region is CASNRGTGVNYGYTF. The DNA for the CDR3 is TGTGCCAGTAACAGAGGCACAGGGGTAAACTATGGCTACACCTTC.

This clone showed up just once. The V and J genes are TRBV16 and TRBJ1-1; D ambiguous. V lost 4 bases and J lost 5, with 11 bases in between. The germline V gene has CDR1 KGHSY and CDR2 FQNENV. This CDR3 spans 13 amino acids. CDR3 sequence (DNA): TGTGCCAGCAGCCCTGCGGACGGGACTGAAGCTTTCTTT. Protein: CASSPADGTEAFF.

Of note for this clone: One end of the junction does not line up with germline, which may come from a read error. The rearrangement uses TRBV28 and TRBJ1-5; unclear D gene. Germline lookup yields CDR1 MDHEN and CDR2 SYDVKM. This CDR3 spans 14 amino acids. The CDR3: CASSFRTENRPQHF. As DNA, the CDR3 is TGTGCCAGCAGTTTCAGGACGGAGAATCGGCCCCAGCATTTT.

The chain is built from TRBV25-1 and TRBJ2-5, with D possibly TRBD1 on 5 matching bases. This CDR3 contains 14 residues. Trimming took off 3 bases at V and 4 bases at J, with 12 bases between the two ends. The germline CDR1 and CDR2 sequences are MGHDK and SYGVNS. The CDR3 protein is CASSDWGRGETQYF. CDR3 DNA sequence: TGTGCCAGCAGTGATTGGGGTAGGGGAGAGACCCAGTACTTC.